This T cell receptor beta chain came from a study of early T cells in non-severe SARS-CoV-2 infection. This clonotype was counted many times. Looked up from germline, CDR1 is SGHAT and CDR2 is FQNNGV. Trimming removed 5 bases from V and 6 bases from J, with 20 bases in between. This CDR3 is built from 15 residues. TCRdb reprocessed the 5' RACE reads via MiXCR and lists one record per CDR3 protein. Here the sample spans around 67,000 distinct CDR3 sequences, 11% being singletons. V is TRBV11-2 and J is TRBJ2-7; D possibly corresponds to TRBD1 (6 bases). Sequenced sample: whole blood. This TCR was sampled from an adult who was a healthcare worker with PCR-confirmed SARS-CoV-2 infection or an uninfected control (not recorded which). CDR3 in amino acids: CASSTYTAVGAEQYF. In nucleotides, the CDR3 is TGTGCCAGCAGCACATATACGGCGGTGGGGGCCGAGCAGTACTTC. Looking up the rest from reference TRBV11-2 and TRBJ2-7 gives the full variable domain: EAGVAQSPRYKIIEKRQSVAFWCNPISGHATLYWYQQILGQGPKLLIQFQNNGVVDDSQLPKDRFSAERLKGVDSTLKIQPAKLEDSAVYLCASSTYTAVGAEQYFGPGTRLTVT.